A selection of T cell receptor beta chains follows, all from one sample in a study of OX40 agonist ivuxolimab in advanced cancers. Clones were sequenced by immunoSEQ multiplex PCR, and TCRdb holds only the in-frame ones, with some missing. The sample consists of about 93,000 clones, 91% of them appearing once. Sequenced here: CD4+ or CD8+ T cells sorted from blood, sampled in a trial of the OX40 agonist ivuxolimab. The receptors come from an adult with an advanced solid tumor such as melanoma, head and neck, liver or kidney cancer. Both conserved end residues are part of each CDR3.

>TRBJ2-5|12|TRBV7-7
CASRGADETQYF
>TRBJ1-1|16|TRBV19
CASSIARGIMNTEAFF
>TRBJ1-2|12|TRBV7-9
CASSRTGAGYTF
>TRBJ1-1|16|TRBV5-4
CASSLMDSLANTEAFF
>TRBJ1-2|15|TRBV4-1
CASSQAIRGDYGYTF
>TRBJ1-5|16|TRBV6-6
CASRFLQGPLHQPQHF
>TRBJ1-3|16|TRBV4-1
CASSQAFPGLGNTIYF
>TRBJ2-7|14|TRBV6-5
CASSPGYGAGEQYF
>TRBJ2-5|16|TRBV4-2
CASSQPVGALQETQYF
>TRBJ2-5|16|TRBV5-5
CASSLWASILQETQYF
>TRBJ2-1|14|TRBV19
CASSSPPERAEQFF
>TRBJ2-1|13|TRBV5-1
CASSRIKNNEQFF
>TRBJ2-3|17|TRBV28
CASSPRGSGPSTDTQYF
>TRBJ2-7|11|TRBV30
CAWSGGREQYF
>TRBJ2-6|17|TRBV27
CATGQRQGYSGANVLTF
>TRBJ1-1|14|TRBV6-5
CASSSPTGNTEAFF